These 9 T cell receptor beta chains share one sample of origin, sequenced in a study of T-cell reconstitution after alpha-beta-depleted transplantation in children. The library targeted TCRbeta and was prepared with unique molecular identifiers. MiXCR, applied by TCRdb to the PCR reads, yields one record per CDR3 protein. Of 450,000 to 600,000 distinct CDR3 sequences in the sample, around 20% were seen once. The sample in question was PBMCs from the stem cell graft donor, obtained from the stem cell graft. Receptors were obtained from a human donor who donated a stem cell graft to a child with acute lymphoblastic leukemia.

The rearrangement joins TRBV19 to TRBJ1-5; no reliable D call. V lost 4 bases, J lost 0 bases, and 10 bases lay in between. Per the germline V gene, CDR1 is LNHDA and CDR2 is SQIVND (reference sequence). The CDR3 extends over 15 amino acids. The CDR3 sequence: CASSTTDYSNQPQHF. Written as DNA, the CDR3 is TGTGCCAGTAGTACCACAGATTATAGCAATCAGCCCCAGCATTTT.

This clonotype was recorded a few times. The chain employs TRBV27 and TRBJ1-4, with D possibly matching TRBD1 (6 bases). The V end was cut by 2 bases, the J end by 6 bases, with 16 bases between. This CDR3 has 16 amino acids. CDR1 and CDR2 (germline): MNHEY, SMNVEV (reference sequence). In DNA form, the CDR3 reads TGTGCCAGCAGTTTACGTCCGGGGGCAGTGTATGAAAAACTGTTTTTT. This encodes CASSLRPGAVYEKLFF.

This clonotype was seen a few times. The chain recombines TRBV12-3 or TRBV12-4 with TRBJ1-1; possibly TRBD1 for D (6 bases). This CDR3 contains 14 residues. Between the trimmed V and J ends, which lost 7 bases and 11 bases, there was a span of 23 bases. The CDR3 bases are TGTGCCAGCACCAAACCCGGGACACTCAAAGGGGCTTTCTTT. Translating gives CASTKPGTLKGAFF.

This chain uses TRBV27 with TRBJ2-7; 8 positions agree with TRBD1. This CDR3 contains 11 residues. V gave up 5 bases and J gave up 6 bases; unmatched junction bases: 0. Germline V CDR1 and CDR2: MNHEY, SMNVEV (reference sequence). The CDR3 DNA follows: TGTGCCAGCAGTACAGGGGGCGAGCAGTACTTC. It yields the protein CASSTGGEQYF.

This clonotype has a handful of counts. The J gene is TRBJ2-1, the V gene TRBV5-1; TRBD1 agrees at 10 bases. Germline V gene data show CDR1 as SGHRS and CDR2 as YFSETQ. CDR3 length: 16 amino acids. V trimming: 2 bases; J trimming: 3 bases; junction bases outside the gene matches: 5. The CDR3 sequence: CASSLSGQGDYNEQFF. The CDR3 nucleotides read TGCGCCAGCAGCTTATCCGGACAGGGGGACTACAATGAGCAGTTCTTC. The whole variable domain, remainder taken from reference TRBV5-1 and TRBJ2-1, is KAGVTQTPRYLIKTRGQQVTLSCSPISGHRSVSWYQQTPGQGLQFLFEYFSETQRNKGNFPGRFSGRQFSNSRSEMNVSTLELGDSALYLCASSLSGQGDYNEQFFGPGTRLTVL.

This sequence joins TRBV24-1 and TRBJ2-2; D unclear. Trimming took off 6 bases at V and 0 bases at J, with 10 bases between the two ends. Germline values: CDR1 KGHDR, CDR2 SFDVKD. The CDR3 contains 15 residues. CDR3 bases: TGTGCCACCAGTCCCGATCCCGCGAACACCGGGGAGCTGTTTTTT. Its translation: CATSPDPANTGELFF.

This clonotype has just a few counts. Here the CDR3 DNA reads TGTGCCAGCAGCGCGACAGGGACGACAGATACGCAGTATTTT. Translated, it gives CASSATGTTDTQYF. This sequence joins TRBV9 and TRBJ2-3, with TRBD1 matching 7 bases. Germline values: CDR1 SGDLS, CDR2 YYNGEE. The trim removed 3 bases at V and 3 bases at J, leaving 4 bases unmatched. The CDR3 sequence is 14 residues long. Complete variable domain (other parts from reference TRBV9 and TRBJ2-3): DSGVTQTPKHLITATGQRVTLRCSPRSGDLSVYWYQQSLDQGLQFLIQYYNGEERAKGNILERFSAQQFPDLHSELNLSSLELGDSALYFCASSATGTTDTQYFGPGTRLTVL.

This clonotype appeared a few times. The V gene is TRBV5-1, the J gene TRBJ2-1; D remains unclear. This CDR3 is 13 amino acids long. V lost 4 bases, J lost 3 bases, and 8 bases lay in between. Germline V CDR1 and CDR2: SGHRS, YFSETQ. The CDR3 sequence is CASSPDLYNEQFF. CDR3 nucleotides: TGCGCCAGCAGCCCGGACCTCTACAATGAGCAGTTCTTC.

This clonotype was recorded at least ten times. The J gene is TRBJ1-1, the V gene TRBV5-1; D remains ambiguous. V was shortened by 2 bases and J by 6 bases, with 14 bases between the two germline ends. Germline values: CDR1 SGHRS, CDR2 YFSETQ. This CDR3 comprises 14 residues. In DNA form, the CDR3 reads TGCGCCAGCAGCTTAACCCCCGAGCGACCTGAAGCTTTCTTT. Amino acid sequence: CASSLTPERPEAFF.